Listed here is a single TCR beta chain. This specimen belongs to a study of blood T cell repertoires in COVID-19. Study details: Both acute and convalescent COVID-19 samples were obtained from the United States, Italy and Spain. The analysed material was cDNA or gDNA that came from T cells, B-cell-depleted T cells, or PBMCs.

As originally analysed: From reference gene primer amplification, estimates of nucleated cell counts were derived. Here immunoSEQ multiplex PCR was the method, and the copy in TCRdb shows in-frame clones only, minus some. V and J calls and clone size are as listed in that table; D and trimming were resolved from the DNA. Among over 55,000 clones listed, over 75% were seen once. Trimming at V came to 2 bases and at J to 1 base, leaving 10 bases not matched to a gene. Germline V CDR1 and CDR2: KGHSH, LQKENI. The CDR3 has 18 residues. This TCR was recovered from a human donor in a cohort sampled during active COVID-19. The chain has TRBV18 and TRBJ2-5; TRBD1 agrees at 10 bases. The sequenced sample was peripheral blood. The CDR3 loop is CASSPVGTGVGFQETQYF. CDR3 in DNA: TGTGCCAGCTCACCAGTAGGGACAGGGGTCGGATTCCAAGAGACCCAGTACTTC.